This T cell receptor beta chain was retrieved from a study of shared clonotypes between healthy human individuals. Whole-study context: CD8 memory received one plate per donor, CD8 naive two, CD4 memory three and CD4 naive three.

Overall study findings and caveats: With a few donors compared, about 5% of naive CD4 clonotypes were shared. On the whole, naive subsets had larger estimated richness than memory subsets had.

This clone was seen a handful of times. Its target is unknown. In the original processing: From ImmunoSEQ came sequences covering only the junction and carrying no quality scores, so filtering differed. The repertoire was sequenced with immunoSEQ multiplex PCR; TCRdb's copy has only in-frame clones and lacks some. D and trimming come from the DNA, and the V and J calls and clone size come from that table. The sample carries about 360,000 clones, around four fifths recorded once. Sequencing was performed on memory CD4+ T cells sorted from blood. As for subset: CD45RA-negative fraction. The TCR sequence derives from a young man in good health.

The CDR3 sequence is CASSPSTSPRDLLFF. The CDR3 nucleotides are TGTGCCAGCTCACCGTCCACGTCGCCCAGGGATTTGCTGTTTTTT. The J gene is TRBJ1-4, the V gene TRBV18; a weak D match, TRBD1 (5 bases). The CDR3 spans 15 residues. CDR1 is KGHSH and CDR2 is LQKENI in the germline V gene. V was pared by 3 bases and J by 14 bases, with 22 bases between.